One T cell receptor (beta chain) is described in this entry. The specificity of this receptor is unknown. It has no much larger one-base neighbor in the sample; base qualities were not kept. The sample comes from a study of blood T cell repertoires in COVID-19 (dated by TCRdb to about 2020). With regard to the full study: Samples from collaborators originated in the United States, Italy and Spain and spanned both the acute and convalescent phases of COVID-19. The material from the prospective study consisted of cDNA or gDNA derived from T cells, B-cell-depleted T cells, or PBMCs. Deeply sampled blood TCRbeta repertoires from subjects exposed to, actively infected with, or recovered from COVID-19 were included in the dataset. The repertoires were released in a freely available public database intended as a resource for research on the immune response to SARS-CoV-2. The samples were drawn from the first 160 participants of the ongoing ImmuneRACE study and from under 1,500 subjects provided by 6 global collaborators. Sample metadata almost always included a de-identified subject ID, COVID-19 status, age in years and sex. Where available, HLA class I and class II types were obtained from metadata supplied by the sample provider rather than from assay-based typing. Study-level results and caveats: Clinical and demographic metadata were provided uncurated, with the amount varying by source and participant.

Collaborating institutions collected whole blood in K2EDTA tubes following their own protocols. For TCRbeta analysis, collaborator samples were shipped as frozen whole blood, as isolated PBMCs, or as DNA extracted from either sample type. TCRbeta CDR3 regions were amplified from genomic DNA using the immunoSEQ Assay, a bias-controlled multiplex PCR. Per the original workflow: The number of nucleated cells in each sample was estimated by amplification of reference gene primers within the assay. To quantify the absolute abundance of each unique TCRbeta CDR3 rearrangement, sequence reads were collapsed and filtered. For each sample, productive Simpson clonality was calculated by taking the square root of Simpson's diversity index across productive rearrangements. Imported from immuneACCESS, the table was reduced by TCRdb to in-frame sequences with V and J called. These copies leave out some clones; in studies compared against another copy, an unresolved V gene accounts for under half, and the cause of the remainder is not known. Clonal size and the V and J genes are those of that table, whereas D and trimming came from the DNA. A total of more than 130,000 clones appear in this sample, about 83% of them only once. The ten largest clones capture 3.5% to 4.5% of the sample.

Deletion took 8 bases off V and 0 bases off J, with a span of 11 bases between the germline ends. Taken from cysteine to phenylalanine, the CDR3 has 14 residues. Kept here is only the CDR3 DNA, which spans 42 bases and is read in frame from base 1. In the germline V gene, CDR1 corresponds to LGHNA and CDR2 to YSLEER. The sequencing sample was made of peripheral blood. This clonotype originated in a woman in her thirties or forties with acute or convalescent COVID-19. This receptor chain uses TRBV4-3 and TRBJ1-3; no D segment can be confidently identified. The CDR3 amino acid sequence is: CASRRSDSGNTIYF. The sequenced DNA is TGCGCCAGCCGCAGGTCCGACTCTGGAAACACCATATATTTT.